These T cell receptor beta chains were read from a single sample in a study of cytomegalovirus exposure and HLA in healthy donors. Only in-frame clones appear in the TCRdb table, and some are missing; sequencing was by immunoSEQ multiplex PCR. The sample yields more than 150,000 clones, more than 60% seen once. What was sequenced was PBMCs. The receptors derive from a young man in good health and CMV-seronegative. Each CDR3 is given with its conserved first and last residue. D genes are given only for firm matches. Part of the rows lack a size; the others show once, few, many or a class for expanded clones.

j_gene: TRBJ2-1
v_gene: TRBV11-1
d_gene: TRBD1
len: 14
abundance: .
CDR3aa: CASSWDREKSEQFF
CDR3nt: TGTGCCAGCAGCTGGGACAGGGAGAAGAGTGAGCAGTTCTTC

j_gene: TRBJ1-3
v_gene: TRBV7-7
d_gene: TRBD1
len: 15
abundance: .
CDR3aa: CASSDRVEPGNTIYF
CDR3nt: TGTGCTAGCAGCGACAGGGTTGAACCTGGAAACACCATATATTTT

j_gene: TRBJ2-5
v_gene: TRBV7-2
d_gene: .
len: 18
abundance: .
CDR3aa: CASSPTRFRQAYQETQYF
CDR3nt: TGTGCCAGCAGCCCCACTCGCTTCAGACAGGCATATCAAGAGACCCAGTACTTC

j_gene: TRBJ2-7
v_gene: TRBV6-1
d_gene: TRBD2
len: 15
abundance: .
CDR3aa: CASSERLAGSYEQYF
CDR3nt: TGTGCCAGCAGTGAACGACTAGCGGGGAGCTACGAGCAGTACTTC

j_gene: TRBJ2-1
v_gene: TRBV11-2
d_gene: TRBD2
len: 15
abundance: .
CDR3aa: CASSLVAGLYNEQFF
CDR3nt: TGTGCCAGCAGCTTAGTCGCGGGACTATACAATGAGCAGTTCTTC

j_gene: TRBJ2-2
v_gene: TRBV6-5
d_gene: TRBD2
len: 15
abundance: .
CDR3aa: CASRSLAGDTGELFF
CDR3nt: TGTGCCAGCAGATCGCTAGCGGGAGACACCGGGGAGCTGTTTTTT

j_gene: TRBJ1-2
v_gene: TRBV7-8
d_gene: TRBD1
len: 15
abundance: once
CDR3aa: CASSPPGQSPYGYTF
CDR3nt: TGTGCCAGCAGCCCGCCGGGACAGAGCCCCTATGGCTACACCTTC

j_gene: TRBJ1-2
v_gene: TRBV30
d_gene: TRBD1
len: 13
abundance: .
CDR3aa: CAWKVTGPYGYTF
CDR3nt: TGTGCCTGGAAGGTGACAGGGCCCTATGGCTACACCTTC

j_gene: TRBJ2-1
v_gene: TRBV7-8
d_gene: TRBD1
len: 12
abundance: .
CDR3aa: CASSSGTGVIFF
CDR3nt: TGTGCCAGCAGCTCCGGGACAGGTGTAATCTTCTTC

j_gene: TRBJ1-4
v_gene: TRBV19
d_gene: .
len: 12
abundance: few
CDR3aa: CASSLALEKLFF
CDR3nt: TGTGCCAGTAGTTTGGCCTTAGAAAAACTGTTTTTT

j_gene: TRBJ1-5
v_gene: TRBV27
d_gene: .
len: 16
abundance: .
CDR3aa: CASGSLRAENHQPQHF
CDR3nt: TGTGCCAGCGGTTCCCTCAGGGCCGAGAACCATCAGCCCCAGCATTTT

j_gene: TRBJ1-1
v_gene: TRBV4-3
d_gene: .
len: 15
abundance: few
CDR3aa: CASSHDYGTPPEAFF
CDR3nt: TGCGCCAGCAGCCACGATTACGGGACTCCCCCTGAAGCTTTCTTT

j_gene: TRBJ1-3
v_gene: TRBV30
d_gene: .
len: 16
abundance: .
CDR3aa: CAWSGSGLITGNTIYF
CDR3nt: TGTGCCTGGAGTGGCTCGGGACTTATCACTGGAAACACCATATATTTT

j_gene: TRBJ1-5
v_gene: TRBV7-7
d_gene: .
len: 13
abundance: .
CDR3aa: CASSPKLGQPQHF
CDR3nt: TGTGCTAGCAGCCCCAAATTGGGCCAGCCCCAGCATTTT

j_gene: TRBJ2-6
v_gene: TRBV7-2
d_gene: .
len: 13
abundance: .
CDR3aa: CASGPFGANVLTF
CDR3nt: TGTGCCAGCGGGCCCTTTGGGGCCAACGTCCTGACTTTC

j_gene: TRBJ2-7
v_gene: TRBV25-1
d_gene: .
len: 11
abundance: .
CDR3aa: CASSGYGEQYF
CDR3nt: TGTGCCAGCAGTGGGTACGGCGAGCAGTACTTC

j_gene: TRBJ1-6
v_gene: TRBV18
d_gene: .
len: 15
abundance: .
CDR3aa: CASSPPSGQGSRLHF
CDR3nt: TGTGCCAGCTCACCACCCAGCGGGCAGGGAAGCAGACTCCACTTT

j_gene: TRBJ2-1
v_gene: TRBV19
d_gene: .
len: 14
abundance: many
CDR3aa: CASSVRDEYNEQFF
CDR3nt: TGTGCCAGTAGTGTGCGGGACGAATACAATGAGCAGTTCTTC